What follows is one T cell receptor beta chain and its context. The sample holds many counts of this clonotype. The specificity of this receptor is unknown. Base quality data are lacking; no much larger clone is found one base away. The TCR beta CDR3 regions were amplified from the RNA transcripts. A first-round RT-PCR of the TCR CDR3 used the HTBI primer set with the Qiagen OneStep RT-PCR kit. Libraries were constructed in a second round of multiplex PCR, after which size selection and purification were performed. Libraries were sequenced paired-end with 100 bp reads on an Illumina HiSeq2000. The authors processed their data as follows. Raw data were processed with SOAPnuke, discarding reads with adapters, uncalled bases, mean Phred below 15, or no exact constant-primer or identifier match. COPE v1.2.5 was used to merge the high-quality paired reads, and each unique nucleotide sequence was defined as a clonotype. Clonotypes were aligned to IMGT TRBV, TRBD and TRBJ reference segments using MiTCR v1.1. Analysis was restricted to V-J combinations with a frequency above 0.0001, which covered roughly 99% of repertoires. The TCS score was defined as the ratio of F50 (clonal expansion) to E x V (chaos), calculated using BLOSUM62-based TCRdist between CDR3 peptides within each V-J. Welch's t-statistics and random forest reduced 500 to 550 V-J features to 13, which were used in a naive Bayes classifier (R e1071). TCRdb cleaned the public reads at Q25 with fastp, built clones with MiXCR and kept in-frame beta chains. Rows merge per CDR3 protein into single entries with the most common DNA and genes. For this entry, the V and J calls and clone size follow TCRdb and not the study's own pipeline. This sample is represented by hundreds of thousands of distinct CDR3 sequences; 14% to 15% of them were singletons. The biggest ten clones account for about 30% of the sample.

CDR1 KGHSH and CDR2 LQKENI were looked up in the germline V gene. Trimming removed 6 bases from V and 2 bases from J; the gene matches leave 7 bases unexplained. The CDR3 covers 15 residues, taking in both the cysteine and the phenylalanine. Only CDR3 DNA remains: 45 bases, in frame from the first base. The sample originates from a study of T cells in Graves' hyperthyroidism and ophthalmopathy (dated by TCRdb to about 2019). Regarding the complete study: Peripheral blood was collected at initial diagnosis, before any treatment. To identify distinguishing TCR V-J signatures, a discovery cohort of 90 to 100 patients was used, comprising 40 to 45 with Graves' ophthalmopathy and around 57 with stable Graves' hyperthyroidism. An independent validation cohort of around 19 hyperthyroidism patients and approximately 15 patients who later progressed to ophthalmopathy tested prospective prediction of ophthalmopathy. For training and testing, the 100 or so patients in the discovery cohort were randomly divided in a 7:3 ratio. The study also compared thyroid tissue and blood T-cell repertoires from 5 to 7 Graves' hyperthyroidism patients. After blood sampling, hyperthyroidism patients were treated with methimazole at a starting dose of 30 mg daily, and ophthalmopathy patients were treated with high-dose intravenous methylprednisolone. TCR Vbeta CDR3 sequencing of 135 peripheral blood samples (under 45 ophthalmopathy, about 80 hyperthyroidism and approximately 17 progressor patients) is reported in the paper.

The research as a whole found: During validation, the model predicted progression to ophthalmopathy a median of approximately 7 months ahead of onset, with almost 71% sensitivity and almost 75% specificity. Sample size was not statistically predetermined, and investigators were not blinded to group allocation. In cross-validation, a model built on a 13 V-J signature told ophthalmopathy apart from stable hyperthyroidism with 85% to 90% sensitivity and roughly 82% specificity, and in testing the same model reached 80%/75%. Most expanded thyroid clonotypes (frequency above 0.001) were also found in blood, which suggests that blood repertoires may mirror thyroid immune responses.

Stable Graves' hyperthyroidism was defined as the absence of progression to ophthalmopathy over 18 months of follow-up. The hyperthyroidism patients were between 18 and 65 years old and newly diagnosed, with a disease duration of less than 2 months. Any patient with an uncontrolled infection, another autoimmune disease, pregnancy or lactation was excluded. Diagnoses were based on clinical symptoms, serum thyroxine and TRAb, thyroid ultrasound and orbital computed tomography. PBMCs were isolated from around 10 ml of fresh peripheral blood by Ficoll-Paque density gradient centrifugation. Total RNA was extracted using Trizol reagent, and RNA quality was assessed on an Agilent 2100 Bioanalyzer.

This sequence was found in a woman aged 25 to 39 with Graves' hyperthyroidism. The V and J genes are TRBV18 and TRBJ2-3; the junction holds 8 bases that match TRBD1. Sequencing input: blood. The nucleotide sequence reads as follows: TGTGCCAGCTCTCCCGGGACAGGCCTCACAGATACGCAGTATTTT. It codes for CASSPGTGLTDTQYF. With the rest looked up from the reference TRBV18 and TRBJ2-3 genes rather than sequenced, the full variable domain is NAGVMQNPRHLVRRRGQEARLRCSPMKGHSHVYWYRQLPEEGLKFMVYLQKENIIDESGMPKERFSAEFPKEGPSILRIQQVVRGDSAAYFCASSPGTGLTDTQYFGPGTRLTVL.